This T cell receptor (beta chain) was captured by sequencing in a study of persistence of HIV-infected CD4 T cells. Points from the study as a whole: Within sorted populations, more oligoclonal TCRs accompanied more oligoclonal proviruses.

Notes on this clone: Its matching antigen is unknown.

The immunoSEQ assay was version 4, run in survey mode. The method was immunoSEQ multiplex PCR; TCRdb's version includes in-frame clones alone and lacks a portion of them. Found here are 45,000 to 55,000 clones, around 75% of them singletons; the top ten hold approximately 3%. CDR1 SQVTM and CDR2 ANQGSEA come from the germline V gene. V lost 5 bases to trimming and J lost 3 bases, with 8 bases between them. This CDR3 spans 12 amino acids. Lysates of CMV-infected fibroblasts at around 10 ug/mL stimulated these cells. Sorted nonresponding memory CD4+ T cells were CD40L-negative, CD69-negative, CD45RO-high.

The V and J genes are TRBV29-1 and TRBJ1-5; D remains ambiguous. The receptor was derived from an adult man with HIV who was CMV-seropositive. Sequencing was performed on CD4+ T cells sorted from PBMCs after approximately 20-hour stimulation, taken from a patient who received antiretroviral therapy. The CDR3 spells CSVLVNNQPQHF. Written as DNA, the CDR3 is TGCAGCGTTTTGGTAAACAATCAGCCCCAGCATTTT.